This section outlines one T cell receptor (beta chain) sequence together with its context. The record originates from a study of T cell changes during pregnancy in multiple sclerosis. Trimming removed 0 bases at V and 8 bases at J, with 5 bases between. CDR1 is SGHNT, CDR2 YENEEA, per germline. The CDR3 consists of 12 residues. TCRdb's table, derived via immunoSEQ multiplex PCR, lists solely in-frame clones and lacks some. Of 95,000 to 150,000 clones listed, approximately 93% are singletons. The sample was peripheral blood, taken before pregnancy. This chain joins TRBV11-3 and TRBJ2-1, with unresolved D. The TCR originated in a female donor with multiple sclerosis, enrolled in a pregnancy study. CDR3 protein: CASSLESHEQFF. DNA for the CDR3: TGTGCCAGCAGCTTAGAGAGCCATGAGCAGTTCTTC.